A single T cell receptor (beta chain) is shown here with its context. Measured with immunoSEQ multiplex PCR; TCRdb has only the in-frame clones, and not every one. The table has some 150,000 clones, 80% to 85% seen once; the top ten hold approximately 4%. These data come from a study of blood T cell repertoires in COVID-19. Study-level information: Acute and convalescent COVID-19 samples came from the United States, Italy and Spain.

The V gene's germline CDR1 is MDHEN and CDR2 SYDVKM. V shed 8 bases and J shed 1 base, with 18 bases lying between them. CDR3 length equals 15 residues. V is TRBV28 and J is TRBJ2-7, with D tentatively TRBD1 (6 bases). The origin of this receptor is a woman aged 55-69 years with acute or convalescent COVID-19. The sample comprised peripheral blood. The chain's CDR3 is CASFGLKQGSYEQYF. The CDR3 region has the DNA TGTGCCAGCTTTGGGTTAAAACAGGGATCCTACGAGCAGTACTTC.